The rows below give T cell receptor beta chains drawn from one sample of a study of shared clonotypes between healthy human individuals. Repertoires were generated with immunoSEQ multiplex PCR, while TCRdb's copy carries only in-frame clones and drops some. The sample shows more than 2 million clones, 80% to 95% of them seen only once. Sample: naive CD8+ T cells from PBMCs. The receptors derive from a man between 18 and 29 years old in good health. Some clones in this sample may be carry-over from other donors' samples. Each CDR3 is given without its conserved first and last residue.

v_call: TRBV28
cdr3_aa: ASSLGNATPEF

v_call: TRBV2
cdr3_aa: ASSEEASGNYEQY

v_call: TRBV7-9
cdr3_aa: ASSPPGPVEQY

v_call: TRBV6-5
cdr3_aa: ASSYYSWGITDTQY

v_call: TRBV19
cdr3_aa: ASSPETYTEAF

v_call: TRBV27
cdr3_aa: ASSPHLAGTNEKLF

v_call: TRBV28
cdr3_aa: ASSSLSEQETQY

v_call: TRBV30
cdr3_aa: AWSVLFDTGELF

v_call: TRBV5-6
cdr3_aa: ASSLIQGVDGYT

v_call: TRBV28
cdr3_aa: ASSSAGWEQY

v_call: TRBV2
cdr3_aa: ASTLRRDQPPGYT

v_call: TRBV9
cdr3_aa: ASSRAGVEQF

v_call: TRBV7-2
cdr3_aa: ASSWGQGGYEQY

v_call: TRBV28
cdr3_aa: ASSPETETQY

v_call: TRBV7-9
cdr3_aa: ASAKKLGTQETQY

v_call: TRBV10-3
cdr3_aa: AIRPGLAGTGFYEQF

v_call: TRBV27
cdr3_aa: ASSLSPYQETQY